This T cell receptor (beta chain) was profiled in a study of T-cell memory formation after mild COVID-19. Across the whole study: TCR clusters mostly belonged to single donors. Study results and limitations: Clones that contracted from day 15 to 85 had balanced CD4/CD8; later expanders were CD4+ biased. Memory cells collected pre-infection included some clones that later responded, suggesting cross-reactive memory joined.

Constant-segment-primed 5'RACE gave TCR alpha and TCR beta cDNA libraries with sample barcodes and UMIs. MiXCR, run by TCRdb on the 5' RACE reads, gives a single entry per CDR3 protein. The table lists 470,000 or so distinct CDR3 sequences, under 20% of them singletons. Of note for this clonotype: Its target is not known.

The V end was cut by 6 bases, the J end by 0 bases, with 6 bases between. This CDR3 is 13 amino acids long. The germline CDR1 and CDR2 sequences are MRHNA and SNTAGT. Material for sequencing was PBMCs or a T cell subset sorted from them (not recorded which). The rearrangement links TRBV6-4 to TRBJ1-5; D perhaps matches TRBD1 (5 bases). This sequence was found in a young man who had mild COVID-19 (a few samples of this study predate the infection). Cell type and time point are not known. This CDR3 is CASRRGSNQPQHF. The DNA of the CDR3 is TGTGCCAGCAGGAGGGGTAGCAATCAGCCCCAGCATTTT.